A few counts support the clone carrying this T cell receptor beta chain. The antigen is not known. This sample was taken from a study of blood T cells in healthy people across ages. Study background: Researchers report that template switching captured about one barcoded beta molecule per two T cells. Study-wide results and caveats: More naive CD4+ cells and higher diversity were found in long-lived than in aged donors.

It was with a sample-barcoded 5' primer and a J-beta primer mix that a second PCR of roughly 6 to 12 cycles was run. Template switching added a 12-random-nucleotide identifier to every cDNA molecule. MiXCR, run by TCRdb on the 5' RACE reads, gives a single entry per CDR3 protein. The sample has about a million distinct CDR3 sequences, about 44% seen once; the top ten hold about an eighth. The sequence was obtained from a man between 25 and 39 years old in good health. The material sequenced was blood.

The CDR3 DNA is TGTGCCAGCAGCTCCGGGACAGGGGGCGCCGAGACCCAGTACTTC. It codes for CASSSGTGGAETQYF. The chain combines TRBV7-2 with TRBJ2-5, with 12 bases lining up with TRBD1. Per germline, CDR1 SGHTA and CDR2 FQGNSA. This CDR3 spans 15 amino acids. The V segment lost 4 bases and the J segment 5 bases; nucleotides outside the gene matches: 5.